The 8 T cell receptor beta chains below were found in one sample sequenced in a study of T-cell reconstitution after alpha-beta-depleted transplantation in children. Using unique molecular identifiers, the investigators prepared the TCRbeta library. TCRdb ran MiXCR on the PCR reads and lists one entry per CDR3 protein. The sample holds roughly 200,000 distinct CDR3 sequences; about 7% are singletons and the top ten take about 5.5%. This sample comprised PBMCs, obtained before TCRalphabeta/CD19-depleted stem cell transplant. The receptors derive from a boy aged 2 to 9 with acute lymphoblastic leukemia, due to receive a stem cell transplant.

This clonotype showed up many times. The rearrangement joins TRBV28 to TRBJ2-3; D is unresolved. In germline, CDR1 is MDHEN, CDR2 SYDVKM. This CDR3 is 14 amino acids long. V dropped 2 bases and J dropped 2 bases, with 8 bases sitting between them. The CDR3 is CASSLGTNTDTQYF. The DNA for the CDR3 is TGTGCCAGCAGTTTAGGTACAAACACAGATACGCAGTATTTT.

This chain links TRBV6-2 or TRBV6-3 with TRBJ2-4; tentatively, D is TRBD1 (6 bases). V was shortened by 5 bases and J by 12 bases, with 14 bases between the two germline ends. Germline V lookup: CDR1 MNHEY, CDR2 SVGEGT. This CDR3 is built from 12 residues. The CDR3 nucleotides read TGTGCCAGCAGTGATACAGGGAAGAATCAGTACTTC. This codes for CASSDTGKNQYF.

This clonotype was counted ten times or more. V and J are TRBV4-3 and TRBJ2-1; perhaps TRBD2 as D (6 bases). V was pared by 1 base and J by 6 bases, with 13 bases between. From germline, CDR1 is LGHNA and CDR2 YSLEER. The CDR3 is made up of 15 amino acids. As DNA, the CDR3 is TGCGCCAGCAGCCAAGGGGTAGCGGTGAGCAATGAGCAGTTCTTC. Encoded protein: CASSQGVAVSNEQFF.

The chain combines TRBV11-2 with TRBJ2-1, with D unclear. CDR3 length equals 12 residues. Germline-derived CDR1 and CDR2 are SGHAT and FQNNGV. V lost 3 bases and J lost 10, with 10 bases in between. The CDR3 reads CASSFIRLEQFF. The CDR3 DNA reads TGTGCCAGCAGCTTCATTCGATTAGAGCAGTTCTTC.

This clonotype has a count of ten or more. The chain is built from TRBV15 and TRBJ2-2, with 7 bases fitting TRBD1. CDR3 size: 15 residues. The germline V gene has CDR1 LNHNV and CDR2 YYDKDF (reference sequence). V was clipped by 5 bases and J by 4 bases; unmatched bases: 7. DNA of the CDR3: TGTGCCACCAGCGTAAGGGGGCGCGGCACCGGGGAGCTGTTTTTT. It codes for CATSVRGRGTGELFF.

This clonotype was counted at least ten times. The gene calls are TRBV28 and TRBJ2-7; 10 bases match TRBD1. The V and J ends lost 6 bases and 6 bases, in that order; junction bases with no gene match: 11. CDR1 is MDHEN, CDR2 SYDVKM, per germline. This CDR3 contains 15 residues. CDR3 in amino acids: CASSKTGTGVVEQYF. For the CDR3, the DNA is TGTGCCAGCAGCAAGACCGGGACAGGGGTCGTCGAGCAGTACTTC. The whole variable domain, remainder taken from reference TRBV28 and TRBJ2-7, is DVKVTQSSRYLVKRTGEKVFLECVQDMDHENMFWYRQDPGLGLRLIYFSYDVKMKEKGDIPEGYSVSREKKERFSLILESASTNQTSMYLCASSKTGTGVVEQYFGPGTRLTVT.

In its sample, this clonotype was seen many times. The chain joins TRBV12-3 or TRBV12-4 to TRBJ1-2; tentative D call: TRBD1 (5 bases). Trimming removed 4 bases at V and 6 bases at J, with 15 bases between. This CDR3 has 14 amino acids. The CDR3: CASSYWSQGDGYTF. The CDR3 nucleotides read TGTGCCAGCAGTTATTGGAGTCAGGGTGATGGCTACACCTTC.

With regard to this clonotype: One end of the junction varies from germline; a read error may be responsible. V is TRBV2 and J is TRBJ2-3, with D perhaps TRBD2 (7 bases). This CDR3 has 15 amino acids. Germline lookup yields CDR1 SNHLY and CDR2 FYNNEI. The CDR3 region is CTSCFGGGSTDTQYF. Here the CDR3 DNA reads TGTACCAGCTGTTTCGGCGGGGGCAGCACAGATACGCAGTATTTT.